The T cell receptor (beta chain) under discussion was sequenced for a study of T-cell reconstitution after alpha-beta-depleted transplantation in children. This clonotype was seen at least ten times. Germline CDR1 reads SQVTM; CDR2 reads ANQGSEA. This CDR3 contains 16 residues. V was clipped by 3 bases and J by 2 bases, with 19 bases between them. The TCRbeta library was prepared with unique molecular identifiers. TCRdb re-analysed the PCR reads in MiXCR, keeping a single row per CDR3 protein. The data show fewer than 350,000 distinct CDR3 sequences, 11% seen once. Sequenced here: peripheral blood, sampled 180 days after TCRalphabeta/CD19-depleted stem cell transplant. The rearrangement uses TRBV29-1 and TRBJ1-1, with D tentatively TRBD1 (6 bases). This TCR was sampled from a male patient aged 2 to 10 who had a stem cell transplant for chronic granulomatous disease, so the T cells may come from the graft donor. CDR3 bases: TGCAGCGTTGATCAATGGACAGAGGGGGATAACACTGAAGCTTTCTTT. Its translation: CSVDQWTEGDNTEAFF.